The 30 T cell receptor beta chains below were found in one sample sequenced in a study of blood T cell repertoires in COVID-19. The method was immunoSEQ multiplex PCR; TCRdb's version includes in-frame clones alone and lacks a portion of them. This sample carries 260,000 or so clones, roughly 87% of them seen once, and the ten largest clones take just under 9.5%. Sequences were obtained from peripheral blood. The receptors come from a man aged 18 to 30 with active or convalescent COVID-19.

The chain employs TRBV19 and TRBJ1-5; tentatively, D is TRBD1 (6 bases). Trimming pared 3 bases from V and 5 bases from J, leaving 11 bases between. This CDR3 has 14 amino acids. Germline-derived CDR1 and CDR2 are LNHDA and SQIVND (reference sequence). The CDR3 DNA reads as TGTGCCAGTAGTATCTTTCAGGGGTATCAGCCCCAGCATTTT. Protein: CASSIFQGYQPQHF.

The V gene is TRBV4-1, the J gene TRBJ2-7; D might be TRBD2 (5 bases). CDR1 MGHRA and CDR2 YSYEKL come from the germline V gene. The CDR3 length is 16 residues. The V and J ends lost 0 bases and 7 bases respectively, with 19 bases between them. CDR3 bases: TGCGCCAGCAGCCAAGACCCCCCAACCTACTCGGGGGAGCAGTACTTC. Residues: CASSQDPPTYSGEQYF.

J is TRBJ1-6 and V is TRBV19, with no clear D. The germline V gene has CDR1 LNHDA and CDR2 SQIVND (reference sequence). V was shortened by 4 bases and J by 5 bases, with 12 bases between the two germline ends. The CDR3 covers 15 residues. The CDR3 coding sequence is TGTGCCAGTAGTAACTGGGCCGTTGATAATTCACCCCTCCACTTT. Its protein product is CASSNWAVDNSPLHF.

The rearrangement links TRBV11-2 to TRBJ2-3; 7 bases are shared with TRBD1. The CDR3 extends over 15 amino acids. V was clipped by 6 bases and J by 1 base; unmatched bases: 7. Germline V gene data show CDR1 as SGHAT and CDR2 as FQNNGV. This CDR3 is CASSLGGQGTDTQYF. For the CDR3, the DNA is TGTGCCAGCAGTTTGGGCGGACAGGGCACAGATACGCAGTATTTT.

V usage is TRBV9 and J usage is TRBJ2-3; TRBD1 matches 12 bases. There are 17 residues in the CDR3. Looked up from germline, CDR1 is SGDLS and CDR2 is YYNGEE. Trimming removed 2 bases from V and 0 bases from J; junction bases left unmatched: 4. CDR3 loop: CASSVGTGGASTDTQYF. As DNA, the CDR3 is TGTGCCAGCAGCGTGGGGACAGGGGGCGCGAGCACAGATACGCAGTATTTT.

This clone was counted between two and nine times. Written as DNA, the CDR3 is TGTGCCAGCAGTCCGGACAGTAACTATGGCTACACCTTC. It codes for CASSPDSNYGYTF. V gene TRBV5-4 combines with J gene TRBJ1-2; weak D call: TRBD1 (6 bases). Trimming cost V 5 bases and J 1 base, with 9 bases left between them. Germline V gene sequence: CDR1 SGHNT, CDR2 YYREEE (reference sequence). The CDR3 sequence is 13 residues long.

The genes are TRBV9 and TRBJ1-3; D ambiguous. The length of the CDR3 is 15 residues. The V and J ends lost 0 bases and 0 bases respectively, with 7 bases between them. The V gene's germline CDR1 is SGDLS and CDR2 YYNGEE. The CDR3 reads CASSVDRFSGNTIYF. CDR3 nucleotide sequence: TGTGCCAGCAGCGTAGATCGGTTCTCTGGAAACACCATATATTTT.

The chain links TRBV3-1 (or the pseudogene TRBV3-2) to TRBJ1-2, with 12 positions matching TRBD1. CDR3 length: 17 residues. Germline V gene data show CDR1 as LGHDT and CDR2 as YNNKEL (reference sequence). With 1 base clipped from V and 5 bases from J, the junction kept 8 bases outside the gene matches. The CDR3 nucleotides are TGTGCCAGCAGCCAAGCTGCCCCGGGACAGGGGGCGTATGGCTACACCTTC. Translating it yields CASSQAAPGQGAYGYTF.

A few counts support this clone. The chain couples TRBV7-8 to TRBJ1-6; 7 bases agree with TRBD1. Losses at the gene ends were 5 bases for V and 2 bases for J; bases not matched to a gene: 6. Germline V CDR1 and CDR2: SGHVS, FQNEAQ. The CDR3 sequence is 16 residues long. In nucleotides, the CDR3 is TGTGCCAGCAGCCCGGACAGGCTCCCCTATAATTCACCCCTCCACTTT. Translating gives CASSPDRLPYNSPLHF. The complete variable domain, with remaining parts taken from reference TRBV7-8 and TRBJ1-6, reads GAGVSQSPRYKVAKRGQDVALRCDPISGHVSLFWYQQALGQGPEFLTYFQNEAQLDKSGLPSDRFFAERPEGSVSTLKIQRTQQEDSAVYLCASSPDRLPYNSPLHFGNGTRLTVT.

V usage is TRBV7-8 and J usage is TRBJ2-7; 8 nucleotides line up with TRBD1. The length of the CDR3 is 13 residues. Germline V CDR1 and CDR2: SGHVS, FQNEAQ. J lost 2 bases, V lost 6 bases, and 3 bases had no gene match. The CDR3 DNA reads TGTGCCAGCAGTGAGACAGGGGCCTACGAGCAGTACTTC. Amino acid sequence: CASSETGAYEQYF.

The chain employs TRBV27 and TRBJ2-5, with D possibly matching TRBD2 (6 bases). Germline lookup yields CDR1 MNHEY and CDR2 SMNVEV (reference sequence). The ends were cut back, 5 bases at V and 0 bases at J, with 13 bases in the middle. The CDR3 totals 15 residues. DNA of the CDR3: TGTGCCAGCAGTCCCGGGACTCCGTACCAAGAGACCCAGTACTTC. Its translation: CASSPGTPYQETQYF.

The V gene is TRBV27, the J gene TRBJ2-2, with 7 positions matching TRBD1. The ends lost 6 bases at V and 6 bases at J; junction bases unmatched: 7. The CDR3 length is 14 residues. The germline gives CDR1 MNHEY, CDR2 SMNVEV (reference sequence). The chain's CDR3 is CASSLGTAPGELFF. In DNA, the CDR3 is TGTGCCAGCAGCCTGGGGACAGCCCCCGGGGAGCTGTTTTTT.

The chain uses TRBV6-6 and TRBJ1-6; D is perhaps TRBD1 (6 bases). V was shortened by 2 bases and J by 8 bases, with 10 bases between the two germline ends. This CDR3 comprises 14 residues. CDR1 is MNHNY, CDR2 SVGAGI, per germline (reference sequence). The CDR3 bases are TGTGCCAGCAGTTACGATCCAGGGGATTCACCCCTCCACTTT. Encoded protein: CASSYDPGDSPLHF.

CDR3 region: CASSMGPSYGYTF. CDR3 DNA: TGTGCCAGTAGTATGGGGCCGAGCTATGGCTACACCTTC. V and J are TRBV19 and TRBJ1-2; TRBD1 is a possible D gene (5 bases). V lost 3 bases, J lost 4 bases, and 9 bases lay in between. CDR1 is LNHDA, CDR2 SQIVND, per germline (reference sequence). The CDR3 totals 13 residues.

The chain has TRBV25-1 and TRBJ1-5, with 7 bases lining up with TRBD1. CDR1 is MGHDK and CDR2 is SYGVNS in the germline V gene. The CDR3 is 12 residues long. V trimming: 5 bases; J trimming: 9 bases; junction bases outside the gene matches: 4. The CDR3 region has the DNA TGTGCCAGCAGTACTTACAGGGGGCCCCAGCATTTT. Its protein is CASSTYRGPQHF.

As DNA, the CDR3 is TGTGCCAGCAGCTTGGCACAGGGTATTAGCTATGGCTACACCTTC. It codes for CASSLAQGISYGYTF. V is TRBV5-5 and J is TRBJ1-2, with TRBD1 as a possible D gene (6 bases). CDR3 size: 15 residues. The germline V gene encodes CDR1 SGHKS and CDR2 YYEKEE (reference sequence). The ends were cut back, 0 bases at V and 4 bases at J, with 13 bases in the middle.

This chain joins TRBV27 and TRBJ1-2, with 7 bases that match TRBD1. J lost 5 bases, V lost 6 bases, and 6 bases had no gene match. The germline gives CDR1 MNHEY, CDR2 SMNVEV (reference sequence). This CDR3 is 13 amino acids long. CDR3 sequence: CASSPGGRYGYTF. In DNA form, the CDR3 reads TGTGCCAGCAGCCCAGGGGGTAGATATGGCTACACCTTC.

The rearrangement uses TRBV6-2 or TRBV6-3 and TRBJ2-4, with 10 bases lining up with TRBD2. The CDR3 contains 16 residues. The germline V gene encodes CDR1 MNHEY and CDR2 SVGEGT. Trimming took 4 bases from V and 0 from J; bases not matched to a gene: 3. The CDR3 region is CASSSSGGLAKNIQYF. The CDR3 DNA reads as TGTGCCAGCAGTTCTAGCGGGGGACTAGCCAAAAACATTCAGTACTTC.

This clone was recorded only once. This chain links TRBV27 with TRBJ1-5; D not resolved. V lost 3 bases and J lost 0, with 9 bases in between. The CDR3 contains 15 residues. Germline V gives CDR1 MNHEY, CDR2 SMNVEV (reference sequence). CDR3 sequence (DNA): TGTGCCAGCAGTTTCTCAGGCTATAGCAATCAGCCCCAGCATTTT. This encodes CASSFSGYSNQPQHF.

This chain connects TRBV3-1 (or the pseudogene TRBV3-2) to TRBJ2-2, with 10 bases aligning to TRBD1. The junction had 5 bases not matched to a gene; V was cut back by 6 bases and J by 1 base. The CDR3 runs to 16 residues. The germline V gene has CDR1 LGHDT and CDR2 YNNKEL (reference sequence). CDR3 DNA: TGTGCCAGCAGTCAGACAGGGGGCGAGAACACCGGGGAGCTGTTTTTT. Amino acids: CASSQTGGENTGELFF.

A few counts support this clone. The chain combines TRBV13 with TRBJ1-3; D ambiguous. Looked up from germline, CDR1 is PRHDT and CDR2 is FYEKMQ (reference sequence). V shed 5 bases and J shed 0 bases, with 11 bases lying between them. CDR3 length: 15 amino acids. The CDR3 sequence is CASSPGAFSGNTIYF. The CDR3 nucleotides read TGTGCCAGCAGCCCGGGAGCGTTCTCTGGAAACACCATATATTTT.

In regard to this clone: This sample also contains other DNA sequences that code for the same CDR3. CDR3 sequence reads: CASSPGQNTGELFF. CDR3 bases: TGTGCCAGCAGCCCGGGACAGAACACCGGGGAGCTGTTTTTT. The chain recombines TRBV9 with TRBJ2-2, with a tentative D call TRBD1 (6 bases). Germline V lookup: CDR1 SGDLS, CDR2 YYNGEE. The length of the CDR3 is 14 residues. Trimming removed 4 bases at V and 1 base at J, with 8 bases between.

The chain employs TRBV3-1 (or the pseudogene TRBV3-2) and TRBJ1-2; D uncertain. Trimming shortened V by 0 bases and J by 5 bases, and 16 bases separated the two germline ends. Germline V lookup: CDR1 LGHDT, CDR2 YNNKEL (reference sequence). The CDR3 extends over 16 amino acids. The chain's CDR3 is CASSQDEGQALYGYTF. The CDR3, as DNA: TGTGCCAGCAGCCAAGATGAAGGTCAGGCCTTATATGGCTACACCTTC.

The chain links TRBV19 to TRBJ2-7; 13 bases fit TRBD2. The J segment lost 3 bases and the V segment lost 5 bases, leaving 4 bases of the junction unmatched. The V gene's germline CDR1 is LNHDA and CDR2 SQIVND (reference sequence). The CDR3 length is 15 residues. The CDR3 loop reads CASSATSGGDYEQYF. DNA of the CDR3: TGTGCCAGTAGTGCTACTAGCGGGGGGGACTACGAGCAGTACTTC.

This chain uses TRBV3-1 (or the pseudogene TRBV3-2) with TRBJ1-1; D is possibly TRBD1 (5 bases). Germline assignment: CDR1 LGHDT and CDR2 YNNKEL (reference sequence). V was clipped by 0 bases and J by 4 bases, with 12 bases between them. The CDR3 totals 15 residues. The CDR3 DNA sequence: TGTGCCAGCAGCCAAGACCTCTTTGACAGCACTGAAGCTTTCTTT. Amino acids: CASSQDLFDSTEAFF.

The chain carries TRBV6-4 and TRBJ1-2; D might be TRBD1 (6 bases). The CDR3 is made up of 13 amino acids. The germline V gene encodes CDR1 MRHNA and CDR2 SNTAGT. Between the trimmed V and J ends, which lost 4 bases and 2 bases, there was a span of 8 bases. The CDR3 here is CASSGTGNYGYTF. The CDR3 nucleotides read TGTGCCAGCAGTGGCACAGGGAACTATGGCTACACCTTC.

The rearrangement joins TRBV29-1 to TRBJ1-1; D remains ambiguous. Germline loops: CDR1 SQVTM, CDR2 ANQGSEA. Trimming took off 4 bases at V and 3 bases at J, with 9 bases between the two ends. The CDR3 loop spans 12 amino acids. CDR3 DNA: TGCAGCGTTGTCTCGAGTTACACTGAAGCTTTCTTT. The encoded protein is CSVVSSYTEAFF.

Note on this clone: An end of the junction differs from the germline gene, which may be a read error. In the same sample, other DNA sequences code for this CDR3. This chain joins TRBV15 and TRBJ2-7, with a possible D match to TRBD2 (6 bases). This CDR3 is built from 15 residues. Germline CDR1 and CDR2: LNHNV and YYDKDF (reference sequence). Here the CDR3 DNA reads TGTGCCACTAGCAGTCGGCCGGGAGAATACTACGAGCAGTACTTC. The encoded protein is CATSSRPGEYYEQYF.

This clone was counted between two and nine times. The genes are TRBV18 and TRBJ1-2; D uncertain. Germline CDR1 KGHSH, CDR2 LQKENI. Trimming removed 1 base at V and 6 bases at J, with 9 bases between. The CDR3 length is 13 residues. The CDR3 DNA reads TGTGCCAGCTCACCACGGGCGTCGGATGGCTACACCTTC. Its protein product is CASSPRASDGYTF. The full variable domain, its missing parts supplied by reference TRBV18 and TRBJ1-2, is NAGVMQNPRHLVRRRGQEARLRCSPMKGHSHVYWYRQLPEEGLKFMVYLQKENIIDESGMPKERFSAEFPKEGPSILRIQQVVRGDSAAYFCASSPRASDGYTFGSGTRLTVV.

The chain is built from TRBV19 and TRBJ2-6; D gene ambiguous. Trimming cost V 3 bases and J 1 base, with 7 bases left between them. The germline V gene encodes CDR1 LNHDA and CDR2 SQIVND (reference sequence). The CDR3 consists of 15 residues. Written as DNA, the CDR3 is TGTGCCAGTAGTATTAGTCATTCTGGGGCCAACGTCCTGACTTTC. Its translation: CASSISHSGANVLTF.